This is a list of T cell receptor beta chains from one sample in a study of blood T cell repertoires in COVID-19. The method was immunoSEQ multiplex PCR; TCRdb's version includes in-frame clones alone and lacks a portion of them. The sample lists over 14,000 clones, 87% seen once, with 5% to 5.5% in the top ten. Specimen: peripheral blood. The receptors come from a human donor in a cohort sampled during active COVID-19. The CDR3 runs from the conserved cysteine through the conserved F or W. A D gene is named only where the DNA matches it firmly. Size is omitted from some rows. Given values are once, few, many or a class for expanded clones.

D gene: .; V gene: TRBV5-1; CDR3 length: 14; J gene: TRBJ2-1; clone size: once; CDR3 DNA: TGCGCCAGCAGCTGGGACTCCGGTGGCAATGAGCAGTTCTTC; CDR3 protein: CASSWDSGGNEQFF
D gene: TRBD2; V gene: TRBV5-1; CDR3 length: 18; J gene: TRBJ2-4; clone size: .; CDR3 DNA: TGCGCCAGCAGCTTGGAAAGGGCGGGAGGGCCGCTTGGAAACATTCAGTACTTC; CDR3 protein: CASSLERAGGPLGNIQYF
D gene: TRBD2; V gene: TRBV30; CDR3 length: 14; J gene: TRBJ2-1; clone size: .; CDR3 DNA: TGTGCCTGGAGTCCCGGGACTAGCGGGAGGGCCACGTTCTTC; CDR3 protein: CAWSPGTSGRATFF
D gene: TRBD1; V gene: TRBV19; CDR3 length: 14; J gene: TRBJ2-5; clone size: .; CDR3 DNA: TGTGCCAGTAGTATAGGGACAGGGGGAGAGACCCAGTACTTC; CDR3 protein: CASSIGTGGETQYF
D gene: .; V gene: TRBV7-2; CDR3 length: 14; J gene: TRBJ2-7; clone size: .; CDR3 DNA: TGTGCCAGCAGCTTAGGCGGGACAGACTACGAGCAGTACTTC; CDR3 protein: CASSLGGTDYEQYF
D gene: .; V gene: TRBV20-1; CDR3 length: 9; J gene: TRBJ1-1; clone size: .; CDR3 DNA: TGCAGTGCTAGAGAAACCATACTTTGG; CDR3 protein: CSARETILW
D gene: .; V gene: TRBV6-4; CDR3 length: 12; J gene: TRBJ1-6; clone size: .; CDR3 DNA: TGTGCCAGTAGGAGTGGGAATTCACCCCTCCACTTT; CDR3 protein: CASRSGNSPLHF
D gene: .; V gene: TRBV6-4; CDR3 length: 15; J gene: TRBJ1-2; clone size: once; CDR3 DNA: TGTGCCAGCCGCACCTCTCCTGGTGGAGGCTATGGCTACACCTTC; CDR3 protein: CASRTSPGGGYGYTF
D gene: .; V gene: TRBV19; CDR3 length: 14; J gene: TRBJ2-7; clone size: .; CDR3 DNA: TGTGCCAGTAGTATAGCAGGCAGGGTCTTCGAGCAGTACTTC; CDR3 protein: CASSIAGRVFEQYF
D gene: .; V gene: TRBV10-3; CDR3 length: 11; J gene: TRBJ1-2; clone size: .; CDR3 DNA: TGTGCCATCGGGGAGGACTATGGCTACACCTTC; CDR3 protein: CAIGEDYGYTF
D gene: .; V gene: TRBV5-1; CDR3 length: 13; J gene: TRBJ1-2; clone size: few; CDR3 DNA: TGCGCCAGCCACCAGGGAGGCGTCTATGGCTACACCTTC; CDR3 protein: CASHQGGVYGYTF
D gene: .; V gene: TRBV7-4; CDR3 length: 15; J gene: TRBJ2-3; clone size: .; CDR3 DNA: TGTGCCATCCCGGACCGGGATAACCGCACAGATACGCAGTATTTT; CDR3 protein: CAIPDRDNRTDTQYF
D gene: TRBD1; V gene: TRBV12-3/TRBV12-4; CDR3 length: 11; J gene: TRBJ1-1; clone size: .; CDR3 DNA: TGTGCCAGCAGTTTCGACAGGGGGGCTTTCTTT; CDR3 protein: CASSFDRGAFF
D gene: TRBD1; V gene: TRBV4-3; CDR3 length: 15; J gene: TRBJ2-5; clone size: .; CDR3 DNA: TGCGCCAGCAGCCAGGGGACAGGGCTCATGGAGACCCAGTACTTC; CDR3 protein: CASSQGTGLMETQYF
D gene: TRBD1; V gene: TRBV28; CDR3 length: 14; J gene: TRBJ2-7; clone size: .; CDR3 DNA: TGTGCCAGCAGCACGCCGACAGGGTTCTACGAGCAGTACTTC; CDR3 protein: CASSTPTGFYEQYF
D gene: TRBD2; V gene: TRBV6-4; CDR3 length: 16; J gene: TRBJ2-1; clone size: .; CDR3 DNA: TGTGCCAGCACCATACCACTAGCGGGAGTTCCGGATGAGCAGTTCTTC; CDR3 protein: CASTIPLAGVPDEQFF
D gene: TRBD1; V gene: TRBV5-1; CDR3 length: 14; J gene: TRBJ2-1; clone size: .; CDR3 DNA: TGCGCCAGCACTTGGGACAGGGTAGTCAATGAGCAGTTCTTC; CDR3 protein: CASTWDRVVNEQFF
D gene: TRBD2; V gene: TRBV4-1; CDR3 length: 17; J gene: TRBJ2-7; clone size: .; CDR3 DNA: TGCGCCAGCAGCCAAGCCAACGGGAGGGGGGGAAACTACGAGCAGTACTTC; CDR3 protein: CASSQANGRGGNYEQYF
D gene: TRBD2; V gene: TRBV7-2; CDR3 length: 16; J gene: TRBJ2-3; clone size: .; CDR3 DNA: TGTGCCAGCAGCTCTCGGGGTCTAGCGGTCGCAGATACGCAGTATTTT; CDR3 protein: CASSSRGLAVADTQYF
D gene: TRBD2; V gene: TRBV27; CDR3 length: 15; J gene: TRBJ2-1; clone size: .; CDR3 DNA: TGTGCCAGCAGTTCCCTAGCGGGAGCGGGCCATGAGCAGTTCTTC; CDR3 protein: CASSSLAGAGHEQFF
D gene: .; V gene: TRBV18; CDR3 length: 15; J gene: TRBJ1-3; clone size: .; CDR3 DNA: TGTGCCAGCTCGCCCGACTTTACCTCTGGAAACACCATATATTTT; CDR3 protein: CASSPDFTSGNTIYF
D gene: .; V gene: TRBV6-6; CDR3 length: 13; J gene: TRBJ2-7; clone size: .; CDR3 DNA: TGTGCCAGAGGTAAAACAGGGACCTACGAGCAGTACTTC; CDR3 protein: CARGKTGTYEQYF
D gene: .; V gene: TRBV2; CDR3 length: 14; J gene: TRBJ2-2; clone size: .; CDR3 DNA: TGTGCCAGCGGGGGCGGCACGAACACCGGGGAGCTGTTTTTT; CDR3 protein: CASGGGTNTGELFF
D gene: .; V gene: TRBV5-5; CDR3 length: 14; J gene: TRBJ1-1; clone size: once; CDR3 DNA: TGTGCCAGCAGCTTGCATAAGGGGAAGCCTGAAGCTTTCTTT; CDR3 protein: CASSLHKGKPEAFF
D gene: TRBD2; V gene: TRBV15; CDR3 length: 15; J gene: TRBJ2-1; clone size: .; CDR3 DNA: TGTGCCACCAGCAGAGAAGCGGGAGACGCAAGAGAGCAGTTCTTC; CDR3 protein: CATSREAGDAREQFF
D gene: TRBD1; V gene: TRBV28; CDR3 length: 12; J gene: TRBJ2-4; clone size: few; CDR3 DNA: TGTGCCAGCAGTTCGGGACAGGGGCCGAGGTACTTC; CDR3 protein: CASSSGQGPRYF
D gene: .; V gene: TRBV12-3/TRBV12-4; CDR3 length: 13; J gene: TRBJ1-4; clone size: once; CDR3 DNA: TGTGCCAGCAGTCAGGGAGGAGGGGAAAAACTGTTTTTT; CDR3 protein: CASSQGGGEKLFF
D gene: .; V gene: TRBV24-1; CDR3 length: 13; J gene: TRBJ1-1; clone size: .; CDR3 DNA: TGTGCCACCAGTCCGGGAATGAACACTGAAGCTTTCTTT; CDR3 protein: CATSPGMNTEAFF
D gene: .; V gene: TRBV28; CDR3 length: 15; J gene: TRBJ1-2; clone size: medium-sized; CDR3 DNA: TGTGCCAGCAGTCCACAGGGAATCATCCCGGTTGGCTACACCTTC; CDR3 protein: CASSPQGIIPVGYTF
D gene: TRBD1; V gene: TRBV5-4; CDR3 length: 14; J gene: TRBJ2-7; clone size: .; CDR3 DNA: TGTGCCAGCAGCTTGTGGGGGACAGGGAACGAGCAGTACTTC; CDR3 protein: CASSLWGTGNEQYF
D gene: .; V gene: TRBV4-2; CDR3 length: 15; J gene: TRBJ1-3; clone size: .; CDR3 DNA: TGTGCCAGCAGCCAAGCCCAGGGGACCGGAAACACCATATATTTT; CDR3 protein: CASSQAQGTGNTIYF
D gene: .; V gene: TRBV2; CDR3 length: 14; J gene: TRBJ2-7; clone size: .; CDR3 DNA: TGTGCCAGCAGGGACACCGGGACAAACTACGAGCAGTACTTC; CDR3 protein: CASRDTGTNYEQYF
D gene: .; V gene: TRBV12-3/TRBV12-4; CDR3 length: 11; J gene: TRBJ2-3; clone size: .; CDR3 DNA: TGTGCCAGCGCAGTCACAGATACGCAGTATTTT; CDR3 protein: CASAVTDTQYF
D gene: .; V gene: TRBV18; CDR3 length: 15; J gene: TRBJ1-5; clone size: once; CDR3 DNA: TGTGCCAGCTCACCCCCAGGTCCCCAAAATCAGCCCCAGCATTTT; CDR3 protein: CASSPPGPQNQPQHF
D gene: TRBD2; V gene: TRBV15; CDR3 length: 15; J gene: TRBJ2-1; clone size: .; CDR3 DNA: TGTGCCACCAGCCCACCGGGACTAGCGGGACGAGAGCAGTTCTTC; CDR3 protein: CATSPPGLAGREQFF
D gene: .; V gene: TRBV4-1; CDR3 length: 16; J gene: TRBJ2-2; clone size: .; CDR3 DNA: TGCGCCAGCAGCCAAGATGGCTCAGGGGTATCCGGGGAGCTGTTTTTT; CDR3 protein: CASSQDGSGVSGELFF
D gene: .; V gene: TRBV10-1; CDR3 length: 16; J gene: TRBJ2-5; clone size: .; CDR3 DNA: TGCGCCAGCAGTGAGTCCAGGGGCAGCACCCAAGAGACCCAGTACTTC; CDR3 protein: CASSESRGSTQETQYF
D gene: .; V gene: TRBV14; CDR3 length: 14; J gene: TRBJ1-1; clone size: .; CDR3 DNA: TGTGCCAGCAGCAGGAACAGCATGAACACTGAAGCTTTCTTT; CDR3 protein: CASSRNSMNTEAFF
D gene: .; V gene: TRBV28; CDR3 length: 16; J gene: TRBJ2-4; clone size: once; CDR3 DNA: TGTGCCAGCAGTCTATCGGAGGAGATAGCCAAAAACATTCAGTACTTC; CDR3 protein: CASSLSEEIAKNIQYF
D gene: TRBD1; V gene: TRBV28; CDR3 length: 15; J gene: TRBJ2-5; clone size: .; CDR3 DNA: TGTGCCAGCAGTCCATTACAGGGGGCTCGGGAGACCCAGTACTTC; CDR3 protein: CASSPLQGARETQYF
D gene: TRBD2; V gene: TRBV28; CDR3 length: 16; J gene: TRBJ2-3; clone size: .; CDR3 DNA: TGTGCCAGCAGTCCAATGGGACTAGCGGGGCCAGATACGCAGTATTTT; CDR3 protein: CASSPMGLAGPDTQYF
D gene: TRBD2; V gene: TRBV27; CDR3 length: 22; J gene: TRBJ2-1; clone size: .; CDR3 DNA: TGTGCCAGCAGTTTATCGACATTCGAAGCTCGCAATCCCACGGGAGGATACAATGAGCAGTTCTTC; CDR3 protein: CASSLSTFEARNPTGGYNEQFF
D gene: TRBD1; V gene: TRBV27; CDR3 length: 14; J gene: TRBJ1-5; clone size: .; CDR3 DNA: TGTGCCAGCAGGGCGGGGACAGGAAATCAGCCCCAGCATTTT; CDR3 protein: CASRAGTGNQPQHF
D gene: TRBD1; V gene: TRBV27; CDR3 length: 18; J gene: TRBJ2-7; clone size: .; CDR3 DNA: TGTGCCAGCAGTTCACGCTCCTCCCGGGACAGGGAGTACCACGAGCAGTACTTC; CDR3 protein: CASSSRSSRDREYHEQYF
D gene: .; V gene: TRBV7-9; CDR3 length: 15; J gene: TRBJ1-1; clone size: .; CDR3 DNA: TGTGCCAGCAGCTTAGGCTCGAACCGGGACATAGGAGCTTTCTTT; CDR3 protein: CASSLGSNRDIGAFF
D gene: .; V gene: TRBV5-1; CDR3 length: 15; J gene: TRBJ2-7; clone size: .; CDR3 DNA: TGCGCCAGCAGCGAAGGACAGACGGCTGCCTACGAGCAGTACTTC; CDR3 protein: CASSEGQTAAYEQYF
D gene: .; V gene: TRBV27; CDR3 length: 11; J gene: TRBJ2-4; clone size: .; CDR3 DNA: TGTGCCAGCGCGTCCAAAAACATTCAGTACTTC; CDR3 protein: CASASKNIQYF
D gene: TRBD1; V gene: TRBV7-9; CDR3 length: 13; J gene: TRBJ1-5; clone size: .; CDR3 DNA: TGTGCCACTACTGACAGGGCCGATCAGCCCCAGCATTTT; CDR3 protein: CATTDRADQPQHF
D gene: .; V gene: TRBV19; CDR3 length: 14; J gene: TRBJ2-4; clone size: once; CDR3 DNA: TGTGCCAGTAGTATTAAGGGACAATATAACATTCAGTACTTC; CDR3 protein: CASSIKGQYNIQYF
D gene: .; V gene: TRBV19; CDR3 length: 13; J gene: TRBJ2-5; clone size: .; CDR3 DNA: TGTGCCAGTAGTTACAACAGGGCAGAGACCCAGTACTTC; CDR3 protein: CASSYNRAETQYF
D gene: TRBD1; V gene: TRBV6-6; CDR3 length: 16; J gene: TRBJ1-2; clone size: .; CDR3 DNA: TGTGCCAGCAGTTACTGGGAGGACAGGGCTAACTATGGCTACACCTTC; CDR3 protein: CASSYWEDRANYGYTF
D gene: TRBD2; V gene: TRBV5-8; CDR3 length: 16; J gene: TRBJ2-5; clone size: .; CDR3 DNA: TGTGCCAGCAGCTTAGGACTAGGGAGGCCCCAAGAGACCCAGTACTTC; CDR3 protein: CASSLGLGRPQETQYF
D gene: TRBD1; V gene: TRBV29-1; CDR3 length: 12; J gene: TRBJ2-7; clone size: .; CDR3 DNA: TGCAGCGTTTTGCAGGGGGCTCCCGAGCAGTACTTC; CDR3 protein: CSVLQGAPEQYF
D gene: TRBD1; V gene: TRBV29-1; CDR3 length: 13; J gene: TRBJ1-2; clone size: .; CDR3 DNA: TGCAGCGTGGAAACAGGGGCTAACTATGGCTACACCTTC; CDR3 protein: CSVETGANYGYTF
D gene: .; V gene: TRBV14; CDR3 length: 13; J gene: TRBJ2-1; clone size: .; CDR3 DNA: TGTGCCAGCAGCCAGACTAATTACAATGAGCAGTTCTTC; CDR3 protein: CASSQTNYNEQFF
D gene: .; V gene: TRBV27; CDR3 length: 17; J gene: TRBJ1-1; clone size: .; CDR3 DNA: TGTGCCAGCAGTTTATCTATGGCGGGAGCGGGATACACTGAAGCTTTCTTT; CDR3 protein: CASSLSMAGAGYTEAFF
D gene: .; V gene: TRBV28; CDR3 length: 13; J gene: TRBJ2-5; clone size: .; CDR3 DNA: TGTGCCAGCAGTCCGTATTACAAAGAGACCCAGTACTTC; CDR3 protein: CASSPYYKETQYF